This T cell receptor beta chain was captured by sequencing in a study of response to subunit inactivated influenza vaccine. Study conclusions and caveats: T cells newly recruited by each seasonal influenza vaccination are few, the authors suggested.

TCRdb re-called the RT-PCR reads through MiXCR, storing one row per CDR3 protein. Of under 550,000 distinct CDR3 sequences in the sample, 6.5% to 8% were seen once. Trimming took 4 bases from V and 15 from J, leaving 13 bases between them. In germline, CDR1 is MDHEN, CDR2 SYDVKM. This CDR3 spans 11 amino acids. Notes on this clonotype: Its antigen is not known.

The chain couples TRBV28 to TRBJ2-1; D perhaps matches TRBD2 (5 bases). This material consisted of PBMCs from blood, taken around 25 months after vaccination. This TCR was sampled from a man between 50 and 69 years old who received an inactivated influenza vaccine. This CDR3 reads CASSSPEGRFF. The CDR3 nucleotides are TGTGCCAGCAGTTCGCCCGAGGGTAGGTTCTTC.